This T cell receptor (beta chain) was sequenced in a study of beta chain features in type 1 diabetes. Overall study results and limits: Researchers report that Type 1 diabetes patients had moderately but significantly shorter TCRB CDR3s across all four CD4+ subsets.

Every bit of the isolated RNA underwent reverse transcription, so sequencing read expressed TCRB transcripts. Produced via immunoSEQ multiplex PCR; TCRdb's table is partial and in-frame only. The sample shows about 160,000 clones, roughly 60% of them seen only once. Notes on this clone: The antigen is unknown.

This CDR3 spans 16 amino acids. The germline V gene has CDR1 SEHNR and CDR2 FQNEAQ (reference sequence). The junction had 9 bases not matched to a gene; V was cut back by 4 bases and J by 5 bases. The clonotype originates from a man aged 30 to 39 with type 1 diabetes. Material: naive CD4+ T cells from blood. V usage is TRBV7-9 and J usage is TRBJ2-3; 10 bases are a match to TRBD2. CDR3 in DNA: TGTGCCAGCAGCTCGCTAGCGGGAGCGAGGGAAGATACGCAGTATTTT. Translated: CASSSLAGAREDTQYF.